Sequencing of this T cell receptor (beta chain) was carried out in a study of cytomegalovirus exposure and HLA in healthy donors. This clone was counted a single time. Its antigen is currently unknown. The PCR used 60 Vbeta and 13 Jbeta primers. Method: immunoSEQ multiplex PCR; TCRdb's copy keeps in-frame clones and lacks some. Here the sample spans some 69,000 clones, approximately 70% being singletons. Study outcomes and limitations: It was taken for granted in presence/absence analyses that sequencing depth across donors was roughly uniform. It was shown in a later analysis that HLA-associated TCR beta chains were more clonally expanded than other, equally common chains. Immune exposure data for these donors was limited to CMV serostatus. The study listed approximately 160 cytomegalovirus-associated TCR beta chains.

Germline assignment: CDR1 MDHEN and CDR2 SYDVKM. The CDR3 covers 14 residues. V lost 4 bases and J 1 base, leaving 10 bases between the germline ends. This receptor was identified in a male donor in good health and CMV-seropositive. The sequencing sample was made of PBMCs. The chain employs TRBV28 and TRBJ1-1; D is unclear. The CDR3 region has the DNA TGTGCCAGCAGTTCCCCCGGGGAGAACACTGAAGCTTTCTTT. As protein: CASSSPGENTEAFF.